This T cell receptor beta chain was profiled in a study of control samples from healthy donors and cancer patients. TCRdb's copy holds only in-frame clones and misses some; the assay was immunoSEQ multiplex PCR. The sample holds 100,000 or so clones, roughly 90% seen once. The CDR3 is 13 residues long. Deletions cut 7 bases from V and 2 bases from J, with 10 bases between. Germline V gives CDR1 LNHDA, CDR2 SQIVND (reference sequence). The clonotype was recovered from a woman in her fifties or sixties in good health. The sample comprised blood. The gene calls are TRBV19 and TRBJ2-3; D is unresolved. The CDR3 here is CASKFSATDTQYF. CDR3 DNA sequence: TGTGCCAGTAAATTTAGTGCCACAGATACGCAGTATTTT.